A selection of T cell receptor beta chains follows, all from one sample in a study of blood T cells in healthy people across ages. One entry per CDR3 protein, called by TCRdb with MiXCR from the 5' RACE reads. The table has about a million distinct CDR3 sequences, around two fifths seen once; the top ten hold under 15%. The material sequenced was blood. These receptors were obtained from a man between 18 and 35 years old in good health. Each CDR3 is given with its conserved first and last residue. A D gene is named only where the DNA matches it firmly. Clone size is stated in some rows and not others, as once, few, many or a class when expanded.

DNA	CDR3	size	V	D	length	J
TGTGCCAGCAGTTTAGAGCGGGGGCGTGAAGAGACCCAGTACTTC	CASSLERGREETQYF	.	TRBV12-3/TRBV12-4	TRBD2	15	TRBJ2-5
TGTGCCAGCGCAAGGACCCTTGCAACTAATGAAAAACTGTTTTTT	CASARTLATNEKLFF	.	TRBV6-5	.	15	TRBJ1-4
TGCAGCGTTGAACGAACGGCTGGCAATGAGCAGTTCTTC	CSVERTAGNEQFF	.	TRBV29-1	.	13	TRBJ2-1
TGTGCCAGCAGCCAAGATCTTCGGGGGGTAGGATCCACTGAAGCTTTCTTT	CASSQDLRGVGSTEAFF	few	TRBV4-2	.	17	TRBJ1-1
TGTGCCAGCAGCTTGAGGGGGCTTCCCTACAATGAGCAGTTCTTC	CASSLRGLPYNEQFF	.	TRBV7-2	TRBD1	15	TRBJ2-1
TGTGCCAGCAGCTTAGCGTCCGTCGAGCAGTACTTC	CASSLASVEQYF	few	TRBV7-9	.	12	TRBJ2-7
TGTGCCAGCAGTTTTGGTGGACCCACCAGGGATACGCAGTATTTT	CASSFGGPTRDTQYF	once	TRBV12-3/TRBV12-4	.	15	TRBJ2-3
TGCGCCAGCAGCTTGGACGGCAGAAACACCGGGGAGCTGTTTTTT	CASSLDGRNTGELFF	.	TRBV5-1	.	15	TRBJ2-2
TGTGCCAGCAGCTATCAGCCAGAACCAGATACGCAGTATTTT	CASSYQPEPDTQYF	.	TRBV7-3	.	14	TRBJ2-3
TGCGCCAGCAGCTTGGACAGTAACTTAGAAAAACTGTTTTTT	CASSLDSNLEKLFF	few	TRBV5-1	.	14	TRBJ1-4
TGCAGTGCTAGTGGGGACGGTAGCACAGATACGCAGTATTTT	CSASGDGSTDTQYF	few	TRBV20-1	.	14	TRBJ2-3
TGTGCCAGCAGTTTTAGCGGCTCAGTGTACAATGAGCAGTTCTTC	CASSFSGSVYNEQFF	.	TRBV27	.	15	TRBJ2-1
TGTGCCAGCAGTTTAGGGGACAGTTTTAATTCACCCCTCCACTTT	CASSLGDSFNSPLHF	.	TRBV12-3/TRBV12-4	TRBD1	15	TRBJ1-6
TGTGCCAGCAGTGACAATTTCTATGGCTACACCTTC	CASSDNFYGYTF	many	TRBV25-1	.	12	TRBJ1-2
TGCAGTGCATCCTACATTTCCCTCTACAATGAGCAGTACTTC	CSASYISLYNEQYF	.	TRBV20-1	.	14	TRBJ2-7